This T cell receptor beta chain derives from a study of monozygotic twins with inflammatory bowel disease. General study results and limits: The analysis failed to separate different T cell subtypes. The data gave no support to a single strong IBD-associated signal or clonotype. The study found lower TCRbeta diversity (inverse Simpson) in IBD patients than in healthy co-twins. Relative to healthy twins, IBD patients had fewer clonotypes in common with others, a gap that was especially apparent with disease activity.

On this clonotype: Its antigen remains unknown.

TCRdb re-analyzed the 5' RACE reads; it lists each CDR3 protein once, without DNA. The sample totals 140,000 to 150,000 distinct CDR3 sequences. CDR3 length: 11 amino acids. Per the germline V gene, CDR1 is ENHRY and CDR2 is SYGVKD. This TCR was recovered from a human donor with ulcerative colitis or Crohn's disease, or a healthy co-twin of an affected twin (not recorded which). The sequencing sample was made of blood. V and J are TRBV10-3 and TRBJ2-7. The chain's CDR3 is CAIREVYEQYF.